Reported below is one TCR beta chain. The antigen is unknown. Assay used: immunoSEQ multiplex PCR; TCRdb lists only in-frame clones, some missing. Of tens of thousands of clones listed, over 75% are singletons. These data are taken from a study of identifying expanded T cells in peripheral blood. Overall study results and limits: Differentially abundant clones: around 1.2 between replicates, just under 17 at around 2 weeks, more than 18 at four.

This CDR3 is built from 15 residues. Trimming shortened V by 0 bases and J by 4 bases, and 12 bases separated the two germline ends. The germline V gene encodes CDR1 LNHNV and CDR2 YYDKDF (reference sequence). The source is a person aged 18 to 75 in good health. The chain combines TRBV15 with TRBJ1-1, with D possibly being TRBD1 (6 bases). The sample was blood. Here the CDR3 reads CATSRDLGGTTEAFF. CDR3 nucleotides: TGTGCCACCAGCAGAGATCTAGGGGGGACCACTGAAGCTTTCTTT.